One sample yielded the 10 T cell receptor beta chains listed below, sequenced in a study of T cell responses to AZD1222 COVID-19 vaccine. Measured with immunoSEQ multiplex PCR; TCRdb has only the in-frame clones, and not every one. Here the sample spans under 130,000 clones, roughly 90% being singletons. Sample: peripheral blood, taken on day 0 of AZD1222 vaccination. Every receptor here comes from an adult in good health.

This clone was picked up one time. This chain uses TRBV28 with TRBJ1-4, with D perhaps TRBD1 (6 bases). This CDR3 contains 14 residues. Germline CDR1 MDHEN, CDR2 SYDVKM. V was trimmed by 6 bases and J by 8 bases, leaving 16 bases between them. In DNA, the CDR3 is TGTGCCAGCAGCCTAGGGGGGTTCTACGAAAAACTGTTTTTT. Residues: CASSLGGFYEKLFF.

CDR3 residues: CASSRQVGDTQYF. CDR3 DNA: TGTGCCAGCAGCCGACAGGTGGGGGATACGCAGTATTTT. The chain links TRBV12-3 or TRBV12-4 to TRBJ2-3; D perhaps matches TRBD1 (6 bases). Trimming removed 6 bases from V and 6 bases from J, with 13 bases in between. The CDR3 extends over 13 amino acids.

The chain couples TRBV18 to TRBJ1-1; D might be TRBD1 (5 bases). Germline CDR1 and CDR2: KGHSH and LQKENI. V was pared by 6 bases and J by 1 base, with 9 bases between. The CDR3 sequence is 13 residues long. The CDR3 nucleotides are TGTGCCAGCTCCCTCGGGGGGAACACTGAAGCTTTCTTT. Translation: CASSLGGNTEAFF.

The chain joins TRBV7-2 to TRBJ2-7; D unresolved. V lost 7 bases to trimming and J lost 8 bases, with 15 bases between them. This CDR3 has 12 amino acids. Per the germline V gene, CDR1 is SGHTA and CDR2 is FQGNSA. This CDR3 reads CASTPRAGKQYF. In DNA form, the CDR3 reads TGTGCCAGCACTCCTAGAGCCGGAAAGCAGTACTTC.

The V gene is TRBV6-5, the J gene TRBJ1-2, with D hard to call. V lost 6 bases and J 0 bases, leaving 11 bases between the germline ends. The CDR3 extends over 14 amino acids. Germline values: CDR1 MNHEY, CDR2 SVGAGI. The chain's CDR3 is CASSAALTNYGYTF. The CDR3 DNA sequence: TGTGCCAGCAGCGCGGCACTTACTAACTATGGCTACACCTTC.

The J gene is TRBJ2-7, the V gene TRBV30; 10 bases are a match to TRBD1. V dropped 0 bases and J dropped 6; count of bases not matched to a gene: 5. The CDR3 runs 14 residues. The germline V gene encodes CDR1 GTSNPN and CDR2 SVGIG (reference sequence). CDR3 sequence reads: CAWSVGTGVLEQYF. The CDR3 nucleotides read TGTGCCTGGAGTGTTGGGACAGGGGTACTCGAGCAGTACTTC.

The chain employs TRBV5-6 and TRBJ1-6; D might be TRBD1 (5 bases). There are 13 residues in the CDR3. Germline CDR1 is SGHDT and CDR2 is YYEEEE. Trimming took off 0 bases at V and 18 bases at J, with 16 bases between the two ends. CDR3: CASSLVRGTESHF. The CDR3 nucleotides read TGTGCCAGCAGCTTGGTTAGGGGCACGGAGAGCCACTTT.

A word on this clone: The sample contains more than one DNA sequence encoding this CDR3. The J gene is TRBJ1-5, the V gene TRBV5-1, with unresolved D. CDR1 SGHRS and CDR2 YFSETQ come from the germline V gene. The CDR3 sequence is 13 residues long. The V end lost 0 bases, the J end lost 1 base, and 2 bases lay between the germline ends. The CDR3 is CASSLDSNQPQHF. In DNA form, the CDR3 reads TGCGCCAGCAGCTTGGACAGCAATCAGCCCCAGCATTTT.

This chain uses TRBV9 with TRBJ2-7; weak D call: TRBD2 (6 bases). Germline-derived CDR1 and CDR2 are SGDLS and YYNGEE. Trimming removed 5 bases at V and 7 bases at J, with 25 bases between. The CDR3 covers 16 residues. The CDR3 DNA follows: TGTGCCAGCAGTGGAGCCGTAGGGGACTTGGCCGGGGAGCAGTACTTC. Residues: CASSGAVGDLAGEQYF.

The J gene is TRBJ1-5, the V gene TRBV4-3; D may be TRBD1 (6 bases). The CDR3 consists of 17 residues. The V gene's germline CDR1 is LGHNA and CDR2 YSLEER. The V and J ends lost 1 base and 6 bases respectively, with 19 bases between them. CDR3 loop: CASSQGVRGAGGQPQHF. The CDR3 bases are TGCGCCAGCAGCCAAGGGGTAAGGGGGGCAGGAGGTCAGCCCCAGCATTTT.